This TCR beta chain originates from a study of T cell changes during pregnancy in multiple sclerosis. Assay: immunoSEQ multiplex PCR; the TCRdb copy retains only in-frame clones and omits some. The data hold 50,000 to 60,000 clones, with around 89% observed a single time. The junction had 1 base not matched to a gene; V was cut back by 3 bases and J by 2 bases. Germline values: CDR1 LGHNA, CDR2 YSLEER. This CDR3 has 14 amino acids. This sequence joins TRBV4-3 and TRBJ2-3; 8 positions match TRBD1. The input for sequencing was peripheral blood, taken after pregnancy. This TCR was recovered from a female donor with multiple sclerosis, enrolled in a pregnancy study. The DNA for the CDR3 is TGCGCCAGCAGCCAGGACAGGGCCACAGATACGCAGTATTTT. Protein sequence: CASSQDRATDTQYF.